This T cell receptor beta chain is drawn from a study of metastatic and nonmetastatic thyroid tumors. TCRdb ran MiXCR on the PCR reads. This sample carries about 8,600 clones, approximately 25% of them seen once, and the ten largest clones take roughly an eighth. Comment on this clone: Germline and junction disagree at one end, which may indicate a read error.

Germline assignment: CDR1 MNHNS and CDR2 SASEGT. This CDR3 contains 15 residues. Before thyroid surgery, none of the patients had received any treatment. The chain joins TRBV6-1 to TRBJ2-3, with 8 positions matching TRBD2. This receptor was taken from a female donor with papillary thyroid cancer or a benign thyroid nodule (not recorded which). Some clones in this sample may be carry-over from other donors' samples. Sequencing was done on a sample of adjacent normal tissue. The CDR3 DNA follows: TGTGCCAGCAGTGAAGCTGCGGGGGGCACAGATACTCAGTATTTT. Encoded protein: CASSEAAGGTDTQYF.